These T cell receptor beta chains were read from a single sample in a study of technical replicates of blood from a handful of donors. Profiled with immunoSEQ multiplex PCR; TCRdb holds only in-frame clones, not every one. Here the sample spans roughly 69,000 clones, around nine tenths being singletons. The sequenced sample consisted of PBMCs. The source of these receptors is a human donor in good health. Some clones in this sample may be carry-over from other donors' samples. Both conserved end residues are trimmed from each CDR3.

v_gene	j_gene	CDR3aa
TRBV2	TRBJ2-7	ASKPGLNEQY
TRBV6-5	TRBJ1-4	ASRRGLDNEKLF
TRBV19	TRBJ1-5	ASRTGGRQPQH
TRBV1	TRBJ2-3	TTIGASTDTQY
TRBV4-3	TRBJ1-6	ASSQDRQGDSPLH
TRBV6-5	TRBJ2-3	ASSYPGLSDTQY
TRBV27	TRBJ1-2	ASSARAAFNYGYT
TRBV29-1	TRBJ1-1	SVIRGGTEAF
TRBV7-3	TRBJ2-7	ASSLGLQAGEQY
TRBV7-9	TRBJ1-1	ASSLTNTEAF
TRBV18	TRBJ2-7	ASSPPIPARRHEQY
TRBV6-5	TRBJ1-1	ASSLAGGTEAF
TRBV6-5	TRBJ1-2	ASSLAANYGYT
TRBV5-6	TRBJ2-7	ASSLDGLATQY
TRBV7-9	TRBJ1-5	ASSSWTGDGSNQPQH
TRBV5-6	TRBJ1-1	ASSLGYSEAF
TRBV27	TRBJ2-3	ASRAGARQGSTDTQY
TRBV6-5	TRBJ1-6	ASTLGQGNSPLH
TRBV7-9	TRBJ2-7	ASSLLPQGAFLEQY
TRBV13	TRBJ1-2	ASSLTGIIGYT
TRBV7-8	TRBJ1-4	ASSRDRGEKLF
TRBV20-1	TRBJ1-2	SVVGYT
TRBV9	TRBJ2-7	ASSVASGTGGRHEQY
TRBV19	TRBJ2-3	ASSMRGGSTDTQY
TRBV7-9	TRBJ2-7	ASSPVRGGRREQY
TRBV20-1	TRBJ2-3	SASRLDTQY
TRBV19	TRBJ1-1	ASWGGQGLRDTEAF
TRBV5-8	TRBJ1-3	ASSYQGNTIY
TRBV5-1	TRBJ2-7	ASSLALAPRGAYEQY
TRBV7-2	TRBJ2-5	ASSYRVGETQY
TRBV7-6	TRBJ2-7	ASSLDREAYEQY
TRBV7-8	TRBJ2-5	ASSLVASGEGETQY
TRBV6-6	TRBJ2-7	ASGSGQTSSYEQY
TRBV7-6	TRBJ2-7	ASSPGTGGLLMYEQY
TRBV9	TRBJ1-1	ASSVDRDRTRAF
TRBV19	TRBJ2-7	ASSIGWGHSYEQY
TRBV6-6	TRBJ1-1	ASSDGGNTEAF
TRBV7-9	TRBJ2-2	ASRAVSGIGAGELF
TRBV7-3	TRBJ2-1	ASSQPGTSGSSYNEQF
TRBV5-1	TRBJ1-2	ASRPSGGYSTAYGYT
TRBV11-1	TRBJ2-1	ASSQQGVGNEQF
TRBV5-1	TRBJ1-2	ASSSDGNTNYGYT
TRBV18	TRBJ2-1	ASSPRTGSDEQF
TRBV30	TRBJ2-5	AWSPGSQETQY
TRBV6-1	TRBJ2-7	ASSERDRAEQY
TRBV4-3	TRBJ1-2	ASSQDNHPDRVNSGYT
TRBV10-3	TRBJ2-7	AISEAGGSSEQY
TRBV4-3	TRBJ2-7	ASSQGLAALYEQY
TRBV19	TRBJ2-7	ASSVLRGEQY
TRBV29-1	TRBJ1-2	SVGQGAGYGYT
TRBV21-1	TRBJ1-1	ASSTHLDRRNTEAF
TRBV7-9	TRBJ2-3	ASSYRDTTDTQY
TRBV4-1	TRBJ2-2	ASSQGRAQRGYTGELF
TRBV5-1	TRBJ1-1	ASRDPKTGGGGTEAF
TRBV7-9	TRBJ1-6	ASSLGGAESPLH